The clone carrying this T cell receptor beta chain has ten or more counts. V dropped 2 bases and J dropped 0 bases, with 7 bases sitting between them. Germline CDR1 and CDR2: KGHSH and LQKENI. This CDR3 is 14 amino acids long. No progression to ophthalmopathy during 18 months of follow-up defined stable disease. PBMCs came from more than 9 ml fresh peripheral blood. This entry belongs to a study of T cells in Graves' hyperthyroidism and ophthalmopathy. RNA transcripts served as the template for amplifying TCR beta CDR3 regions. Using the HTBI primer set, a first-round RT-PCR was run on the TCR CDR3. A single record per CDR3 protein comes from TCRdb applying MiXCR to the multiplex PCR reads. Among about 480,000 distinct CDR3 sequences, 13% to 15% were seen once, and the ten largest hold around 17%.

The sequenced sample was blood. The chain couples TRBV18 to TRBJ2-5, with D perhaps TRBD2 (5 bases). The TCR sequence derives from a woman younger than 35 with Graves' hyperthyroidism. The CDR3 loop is CASSPAGNQETQYF. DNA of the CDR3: TGTGCCAGCTCACCAGCCGGGAACCAAGAGACCCAGTACTTC.